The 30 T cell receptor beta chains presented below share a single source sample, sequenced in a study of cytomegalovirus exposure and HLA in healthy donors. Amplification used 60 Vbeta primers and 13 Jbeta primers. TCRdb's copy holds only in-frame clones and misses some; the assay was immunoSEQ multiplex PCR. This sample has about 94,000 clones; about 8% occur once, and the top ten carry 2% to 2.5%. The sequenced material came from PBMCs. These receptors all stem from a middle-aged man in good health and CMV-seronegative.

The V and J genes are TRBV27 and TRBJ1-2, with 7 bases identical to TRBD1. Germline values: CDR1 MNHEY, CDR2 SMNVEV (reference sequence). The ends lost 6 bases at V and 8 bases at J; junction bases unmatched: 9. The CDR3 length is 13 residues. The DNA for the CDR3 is TGTGCCAGCAGCCCTGGGACAGTGGGCGGCTACACCTTC. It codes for CASSPGTVGGYTF.

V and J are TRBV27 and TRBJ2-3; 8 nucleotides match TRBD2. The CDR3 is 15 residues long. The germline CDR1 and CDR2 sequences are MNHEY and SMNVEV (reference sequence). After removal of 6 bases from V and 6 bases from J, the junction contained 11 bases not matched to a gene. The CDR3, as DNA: TGTGCCAGCAGCCCCTCGGGCGGGGGGTATGATACGCAGTATTTT. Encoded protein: CASSPSGGGYDTQYF.

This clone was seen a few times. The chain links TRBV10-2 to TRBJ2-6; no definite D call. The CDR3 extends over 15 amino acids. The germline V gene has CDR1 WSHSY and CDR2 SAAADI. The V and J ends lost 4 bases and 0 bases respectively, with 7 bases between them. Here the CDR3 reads CASSVPRSGANVLTF. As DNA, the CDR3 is TGCGCCAGCAGTGTCCCGCGCTCTGGGGCCAACGTCCTGACTTTC.

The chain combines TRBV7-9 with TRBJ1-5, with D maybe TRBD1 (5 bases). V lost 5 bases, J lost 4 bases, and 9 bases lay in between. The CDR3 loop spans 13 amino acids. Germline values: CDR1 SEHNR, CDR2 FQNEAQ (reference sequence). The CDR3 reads CASSTQGNQPQHF. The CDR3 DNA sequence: TGTGCCAGCAGCACGCAGGGAAATCAGCCCCAGCATTTT.

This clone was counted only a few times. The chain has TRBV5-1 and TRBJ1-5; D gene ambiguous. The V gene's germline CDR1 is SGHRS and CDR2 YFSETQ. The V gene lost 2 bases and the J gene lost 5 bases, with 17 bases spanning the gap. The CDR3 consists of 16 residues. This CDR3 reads CASSFGRVISHQPQHF. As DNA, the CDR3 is TGCGCCAGCAGCTTTGGGCGGGTTATATCGCATCAGCCCCAGCATTTT.

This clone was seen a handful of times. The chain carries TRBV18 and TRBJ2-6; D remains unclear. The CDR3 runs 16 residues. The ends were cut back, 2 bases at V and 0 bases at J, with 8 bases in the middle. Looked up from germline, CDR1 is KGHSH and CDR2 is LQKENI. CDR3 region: CASSPLVVSGANVLTF. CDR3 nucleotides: TGTGCCAGCTCACCATTAGTGGTCTCTGGGGCCAACGTCCTGACTTTC.

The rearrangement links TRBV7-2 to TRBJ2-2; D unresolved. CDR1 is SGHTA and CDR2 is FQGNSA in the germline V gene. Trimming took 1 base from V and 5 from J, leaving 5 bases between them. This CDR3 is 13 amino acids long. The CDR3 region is CASSLGATGELFF. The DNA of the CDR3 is TGTGCCAGCAGCTTAGGGGCGACCGGGGAGCTGTTTTTT.

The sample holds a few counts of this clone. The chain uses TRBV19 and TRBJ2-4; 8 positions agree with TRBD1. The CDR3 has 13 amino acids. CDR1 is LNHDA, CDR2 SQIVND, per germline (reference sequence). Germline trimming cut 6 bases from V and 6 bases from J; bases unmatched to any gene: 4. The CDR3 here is CASSRGQGNIQYF. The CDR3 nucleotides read TGTGCCAGTAGCAGGGGGCAAGGAAACATTCAGTACTTC.

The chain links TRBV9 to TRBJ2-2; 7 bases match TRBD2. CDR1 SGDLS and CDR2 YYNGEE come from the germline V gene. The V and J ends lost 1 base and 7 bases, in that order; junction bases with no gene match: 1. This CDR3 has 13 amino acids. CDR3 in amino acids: CASSVWEGGELFF. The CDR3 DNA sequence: TGTGCCAGCAGCGTATGGGAGGGCGGGGAGCTGTTTTTT.

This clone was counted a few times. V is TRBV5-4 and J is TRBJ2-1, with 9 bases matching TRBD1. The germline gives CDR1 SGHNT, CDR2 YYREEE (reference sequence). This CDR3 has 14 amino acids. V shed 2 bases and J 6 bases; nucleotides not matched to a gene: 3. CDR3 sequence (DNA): TGTGCCAGCAGCTTAGAACAGGGGGCCAATGAGCAGTTCTTC. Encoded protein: CASSLEQGANEQFF. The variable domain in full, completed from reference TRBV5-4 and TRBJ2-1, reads ETGVTQSPTHLIKTRGQQVTLRCSSQSGHNTVSWYQQALGQGPQFIFQYYREEENGRGNFPPRFSGLQFPNYSSELNVNALELDDSALYLCASSLEQGANEQFFGPGTRLTVL.

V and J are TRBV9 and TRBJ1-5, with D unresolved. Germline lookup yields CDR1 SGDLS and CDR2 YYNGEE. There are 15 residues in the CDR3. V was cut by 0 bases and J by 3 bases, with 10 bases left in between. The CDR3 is CASSVGGGFNQPQHF. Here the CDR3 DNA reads TGTGCCAGCAGCGTAGGGGGAGGATTCAATCAGCCCCAGCATTTT.

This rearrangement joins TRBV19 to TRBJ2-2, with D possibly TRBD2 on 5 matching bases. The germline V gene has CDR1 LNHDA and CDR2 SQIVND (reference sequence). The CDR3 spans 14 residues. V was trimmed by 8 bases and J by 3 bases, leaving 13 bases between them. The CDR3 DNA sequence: TGTGCCAGTGGTGAGAGGCGGGACACCGGGGAGCTGTTTTTT. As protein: CASGERRDTGELFF.

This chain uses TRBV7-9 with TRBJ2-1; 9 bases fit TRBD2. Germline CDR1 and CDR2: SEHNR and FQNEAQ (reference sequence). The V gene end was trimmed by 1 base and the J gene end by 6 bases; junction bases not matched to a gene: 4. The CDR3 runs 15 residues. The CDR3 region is CASSLEAGGSNEQFF. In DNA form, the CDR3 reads TGTGCCAGCAGCTTAGAAGCGGGAGGAAGCAATGAGCAGTTCTTC.

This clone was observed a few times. The CDR3 DNA sequence: TGCGCCAGCAGCACGGACAGGTTCGGTTCACCCCTCCACTTT. This sequence encodes CASSTDRFGSPLHF. The chain combines TRBV5-1 with TRBJ1-6, with 7 bases that match TRBD1. Per germline, CDR1 SGHRS and CDR2 YFSETQ. The CDR3 length is 14 residues. J gave up 9 bases and V 4 bases, and 7 bases lay outside the gene matches.

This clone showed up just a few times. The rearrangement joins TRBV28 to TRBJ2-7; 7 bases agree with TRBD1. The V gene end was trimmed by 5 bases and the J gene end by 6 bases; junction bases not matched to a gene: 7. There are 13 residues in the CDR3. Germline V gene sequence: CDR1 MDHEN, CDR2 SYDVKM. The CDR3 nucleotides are TGTGCCAGCAGTGACTCAGGGACAGTCGAGCAGTACTTC. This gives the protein CASSDSGTVEQYF.

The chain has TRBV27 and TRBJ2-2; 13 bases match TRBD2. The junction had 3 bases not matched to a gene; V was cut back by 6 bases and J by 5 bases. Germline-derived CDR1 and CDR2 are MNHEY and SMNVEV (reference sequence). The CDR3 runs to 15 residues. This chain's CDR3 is CASRLAGGPTGELFF. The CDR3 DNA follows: TGTGCCAGCAGACTAGCGGGGGGGCCTACCGGGGAGCTGTTTTTT.

CDR3: CASSETSGRYEQYF. The CDR3 DNA follows: TGTGCCAGCAGTGAAACTAGCGGGAGATACGAGCAGTACTTC. The chain couples TRBV6-5 to TRBJ2-7; 11 bases agree with TRBD2. V shed 5 bases and J 4 bases; nucleotides not matched to a gene: 4. The CDR3 is 14 amino acids. Germline V gives CDR1 MNHEY, CDR2 SVGAGI.

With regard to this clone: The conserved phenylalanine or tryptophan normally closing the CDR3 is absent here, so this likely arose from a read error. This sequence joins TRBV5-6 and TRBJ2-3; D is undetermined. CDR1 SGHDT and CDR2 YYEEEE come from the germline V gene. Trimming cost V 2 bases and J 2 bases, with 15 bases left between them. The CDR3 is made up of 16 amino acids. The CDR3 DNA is TGTGCCAGCAGCTTACTTGCCGGCCGGCCCACAGATACGCAGTATGTT. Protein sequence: CASSLLAGRPTDTQYV.

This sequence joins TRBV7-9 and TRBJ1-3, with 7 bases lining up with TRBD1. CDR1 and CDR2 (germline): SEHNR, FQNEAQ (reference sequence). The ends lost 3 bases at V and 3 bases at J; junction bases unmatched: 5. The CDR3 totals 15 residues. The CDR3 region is CASSFPGTVGNTIYF. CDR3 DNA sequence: TGTGCCAGCAGCTTCCCCGGGACAGTTGGAAACACCATATATTTT.

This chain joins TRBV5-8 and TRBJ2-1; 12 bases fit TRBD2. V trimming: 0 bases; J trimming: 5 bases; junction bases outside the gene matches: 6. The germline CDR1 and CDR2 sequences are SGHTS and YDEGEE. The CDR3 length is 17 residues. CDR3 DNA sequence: TGTGCCAGCAGCTTGGCCGGACTAGCGGGAAGCGACAATGAGCAGTTCTTC. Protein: CASSLAGLAGSDNEQFF. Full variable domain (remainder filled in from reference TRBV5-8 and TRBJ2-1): EAGVTQSPTHLIKTRGQQATLRCSPISGHTSVYWYQQALGLGLQFLLWYDEGEERNRGNFPPRFSGRQFPNYSSELNVNALELEDSALYLCASSLAGLAGSDNEQFFGPGTRLTVL.

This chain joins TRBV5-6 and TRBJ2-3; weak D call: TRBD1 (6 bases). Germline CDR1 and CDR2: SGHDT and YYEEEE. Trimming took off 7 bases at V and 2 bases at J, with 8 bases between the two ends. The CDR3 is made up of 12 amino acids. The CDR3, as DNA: TGTGCCAGCGGGGGCCCCACAGATACGCAGTATTTT. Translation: CASGGPTDTQYF.

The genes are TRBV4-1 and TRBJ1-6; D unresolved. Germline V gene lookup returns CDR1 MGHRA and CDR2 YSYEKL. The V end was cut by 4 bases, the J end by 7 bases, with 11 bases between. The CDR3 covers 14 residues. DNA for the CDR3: TGCGCCAGCAGCCTGGGCCCGGGGAATTCACCCCTCCACTTT. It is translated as CASSLGPGNSPLHF.

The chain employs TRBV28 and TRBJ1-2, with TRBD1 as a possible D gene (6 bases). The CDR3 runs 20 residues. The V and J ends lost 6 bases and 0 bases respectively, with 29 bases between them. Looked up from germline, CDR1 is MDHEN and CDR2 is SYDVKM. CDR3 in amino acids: CASRILETIQGSGANYGYTF. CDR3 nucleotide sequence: TGTGCCAGCAGAATCTTAGAAACAATTCAGGGGTCCGGGGCTAACTATGGCTACACCTTC.

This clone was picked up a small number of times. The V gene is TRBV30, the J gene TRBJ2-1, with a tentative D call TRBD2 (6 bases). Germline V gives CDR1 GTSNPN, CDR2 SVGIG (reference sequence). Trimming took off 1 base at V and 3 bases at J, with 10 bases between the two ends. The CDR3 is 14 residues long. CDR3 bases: TGTGCCTGGAGTGGCGGGAATTTCTACAATGAGCAGTTCTTC. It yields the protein CAWSGGNFYNEQFF.

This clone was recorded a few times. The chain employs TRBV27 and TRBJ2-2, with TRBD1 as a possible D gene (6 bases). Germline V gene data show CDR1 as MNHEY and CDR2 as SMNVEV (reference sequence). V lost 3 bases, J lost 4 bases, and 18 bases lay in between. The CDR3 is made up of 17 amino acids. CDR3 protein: CASSFLGDRSPTGELFF. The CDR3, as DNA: TGTGCCAGCAGTTTCCTCGGAGACAGGTCTCCCACCGGGGAGCTGTTTTTT.

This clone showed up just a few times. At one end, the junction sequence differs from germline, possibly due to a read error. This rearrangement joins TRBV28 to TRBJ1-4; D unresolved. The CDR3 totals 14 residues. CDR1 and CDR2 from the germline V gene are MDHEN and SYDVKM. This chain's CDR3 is CASSLTTGNEELFF. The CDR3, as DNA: TGTGCCAGCAGTTTAACGACCGGGAATGAAGAACTGTTTTTT.

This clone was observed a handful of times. CDR3 sequence reads: CASSPGQSYEQYF. Written as DNA, the CDR3 is TGTGCCAGCAGCCCTGGACAGAGCTACGAGCAGTACTTC. The V gene is TRBV7-3, the J gene TRBJ2-7, with a weak D call TRBD1 (6 bases). Germline lookup yields CDR1 SGHTA and CDR2 FQGTGA. V shed 5 bases and J shed 3 bases, with 11 bases lying between them. CDR3 size: 13 residues. Based on the CDR3 plus reference TRBV7-3 and TRBJ2-7, the full variable domain is GAGVSQTPSNKVTEKGKYVELRCDPISGHTALYWYRQSLGQGPEFLIYFQGTGAADDSGLPNDRFFAVRPEGSVSTLKIQRTERGDSAVYLCASSPGQSYEQYFGPGTRLTVT.

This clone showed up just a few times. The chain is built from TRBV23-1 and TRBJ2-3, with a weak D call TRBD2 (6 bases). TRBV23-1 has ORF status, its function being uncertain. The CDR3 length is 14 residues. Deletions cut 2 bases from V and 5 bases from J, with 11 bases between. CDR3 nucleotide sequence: TGCGCCAGCAGTCAAAGCGGAGGGGAAGATACGCAGTATTTT. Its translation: CASSQSGGEDTQYF.

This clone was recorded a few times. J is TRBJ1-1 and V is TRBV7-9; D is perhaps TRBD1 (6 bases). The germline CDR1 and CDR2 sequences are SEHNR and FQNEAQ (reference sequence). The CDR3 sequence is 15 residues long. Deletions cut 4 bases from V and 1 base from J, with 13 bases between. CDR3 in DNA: TGTGCCAGCAGCTATCGGGGGGCGGCGAACACTGAAGCTTTCTTT. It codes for CASSYRGAANTEAFF.

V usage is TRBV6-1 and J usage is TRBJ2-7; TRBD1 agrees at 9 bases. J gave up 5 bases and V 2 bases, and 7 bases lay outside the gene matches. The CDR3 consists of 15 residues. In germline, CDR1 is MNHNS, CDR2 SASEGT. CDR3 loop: CASSERTGVKDEQYF. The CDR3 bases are TGTGCCAGCAGTGAAAGGACAGGGGTTAAGGACGAGCAGTACTTC.